This TCR beta chain appears in the sequencing data of a study of T cell responses to AZD1222 COVID-19 vaccine. Whole-study results and caveats: Unmutated regions of variants are reportedly targeted by nearly half of spike-specific TCRs. Clonal diversity was possibly underestimated, and white British individuals and females predominated among donors. Rises in breadth and depth of Spike-specific TCRs came after two AZD1222 doses.

TCRdb's copy holds only in-frame clones and misses some; the assay was immunoSEQ multiplex PCR. The table shows around 190,000 clones, with approximately 94% occurring only once. The CDR3 loop spans 12 amino acids. Trimming pared 2 bases from V and 3 bases from J, leaving 5 bases between. Of note for this clone: Its antigen remains unknown.

This specimen was peripheral blood, taken 28 days after the second AZD1222 dose. The chain has TRBV12-3 or TRBV12-4 and TRBJ2-7; D might be TRBD2 (5 bases). The sequence came from an adult who received the AZD1222 COVID-19 vaccine. CDR3 region: CASSLSGYEQYF. CDR3 DNA: TGTGCCAGCAGTTTAAGCGGCTACGAGCAGTACTTC.